Listed here are 18 T cell receptor beta chains from one sample, sequenced in a study of T cell responses to AZD1222 COVID-19 vaccine. The data were produced by immunoSEQ multiplex PCR, yet TCRdb's version contains in-frame clones alone and is incomplete. This sample has roughly 70,000 clones, with under 95% found just once. This sample comprised peripheral blood, obtained 28 days after the second dose of the MenACWY control vaccine. The receptor set was obtained from an adult who received the MenACWY meningococcal vaccine as a control.

For the CDR3, the DNA is TGTGCCAGCAGCTTAACAGGAATAAGTGAGCAGTTCTTC. Encoded protein: CASSLTGISEQFF. The chain recombines TRBV7-9 with TRBJ2-1, with TRBD1 as a possible D gene (5 bases). The V end lost 2 bases, the J end lost 9 bases, and 11 bases lay between the germline ends. Germline CDR1 and CDR2: SEHNR and FQNEAQ (reference sequence). The CDR3 is made up of 13 amino acids. Supplemented by reference TRBV7-9 and TRBJ2-1, the full variable domain reads DTGVSQNPRHKITKRGQNVTFRCDPISEHNRLYWYRQTLGQGPEFLTYFQNEAQLEKSRLLSDRFSAERPKGSFSTLEIQRTEQGDSAMYLCASSLTGISEQFFGPGTRLTVL.

The chain links TRBV27 to TRBJ2-3; D possibly corresponds to TRBD1 (5 bases). Germline CDR1 MNHEY, CDR2 SMNVEV (reference sequence). The CDR3 has 15 residues. Deletions cut 5 bases from V and 0 bases from J, with 12 bases between. The chain's CDR3 is CASSRQGPSTDTQYF. CDR3 nucleotide sequence: TGTGCCAGCAGTCGGCAGGGTCCTAGCACAGATACGCAGTATTTT.

As regards this clone: The junction does not match germline at one end; this may be a read error. The gene calls are TRBV30 and TRBJ2-1; 8 bases fit TRBD2. This CDR3 comprises 16 residues. The germline V gene has CDR1 GTSNPN and CDR2 SVGIG (reference sequence). This chain's CDR3 is CVWSARTGTSRNEQFF. CDR3 in DNA: TGTGTCTGGAGTGCGCGAACCGGGACTAGTCGTAATGAGCAGTTCTTC.

V usage is TRBV7-8 and J usage is TRBJ2-3, with D perhaps TRBD1 (6 bases). V was trimmed by 5 bases and J by 2 bases, leaving 17 bases between them. This CDR3 spans 16 amino acids. Germline CDR1 SGHVS, CDR2 FQNEAQ. The CDR3 nucleotides read TGTGCCAGCAGCCCTTATGCGGCAGGGGCCACAGATACGCAGTATTTT. Protein product: CASSPYAAGATDTQYF.

The chain carries TRBV28 and TRBJ2-7, with D tentatively TRBD2 (5 bases). V dropped 3 bases and J dropped 0 bases, with 6 bases sitting between them. Germline loops: CDR1 MDHEN, CDR2 SYDVKM. The CDR3 consists of 13 residues. In nucleotides, the CDR3 is TGTGCCAGCAGTTTCGGGGACTCCTACGAGCAGTACTTC. This codes for CASSFGDSYEQYF. Based on the CDR3 plus reference TRBV28 and TRBJ2-7, the full variable domain is DVKVTQSSRYLVKRTGEKVFLECVQDMDHENMFWYRQDPGLGLRLIYFSYDVKMKEKGDIPEGYSVSREKKERFSLILESASTNQTSMYLCASSFGDSYEQYFGPGTRLTVT.

The chain employs TRBV27 and TRBJ2-7, with a possible D match to TRBD2 (7 bases). The CDR3 sequence is 13 residues long. The germline CDR1 and CDR2 sequences are MNHEY and SMNVEV (reference sequence). The ends were cut back, 10 bases at V and 5 bases at J, with 18 bases in the middle. The CDR3 protein is CATRHGGLDEQYF. The CDR3 DNA is TGTGCCACTCGCCACGGGGGGCTCGACGAGCAGTACTTC.

The chain couples TRBV5-8 to TRBJ1-5; no clear D gene. Germline V gene lookup returns CDR1 SGHTS and CDR2 YDEGEE. Trimming cost V 0 bases and J 4 bases, with 11 bases left between them. The CDR3 has 15 amino acids. In DNA form, the CDR3 reads TGTGCCAGCAGCTTGGTATCGGGAGTAAATCAGCCCCAGCATTTT. As protein: CASSLVSGVNQPQHF.

The chain links TRBV2 to TRBJ1-5; D is uncertain. This CDR3 has 11 amino acids. Trimming took 8 bases from V and 6 from J, leaving 8 bases between them. The germline CDR1 and CDR2 sequences are SNHLY and FYNNEI. The CDR3 DNA follows: TGTGCCAGCCGCAGAGGTCAGCCCCAGCATTTT. This encodes CASRRGQPQHF. Together with reference TRBV2 and TRBJ1-5, the CDR3 gives the full variable domain: EPEVTQTPSHQVTQMGQEVILRCVPISNHLYFYWYRQILGQKVEFLVSFYNNEISEKSEIFDDQFSVERPDGSNFTLKIRSTKLEDSAMYFCASRRGQPQHFGDGTRLSIL.

This clone was counted at least ten times. V usage is TRBV2 and J usage is TRBJ2-6; weak D call: TRBD1 (5 bases). V lost 3 bases and J lost 3, with 6 bases in between. Germline V CDR1 and CDR2: SNHLY, FYNNEI. The CDR3 is 14 amino acids. Here the CDR3 DNA reads TGTGCCAGCAGTGACAGGGTTGGGGCCAACGTCCTGACTTTC. Translation: CASSDRVGANVLTF.

This clone was found once. The rearrangement links TRBV12-5 to TRBJ2-7; 9 bases are shared with TRBD2. CDR1 and CDR2 (germline): LGHNT, FRNRAP. CDR3 size: 13 residues. The junction had 4 bases not matched to a gene; V was cut back by 8 bases and J by 2 bases. In nucleotides, the CDR3 is TGTGCTAGTTTTAGCGGGAGCCCCTACGAGCAGTACTTC. The encoded protein is CASFSGSPYEQYF. Full variable domain (outside the CDR3, taken from reference TRBV12-5 and TRBJ2-7): DARVTQTPRHKVTEMGQEVTMRCQPILGHNTVFWYRQTMMQGLELLAYFRNRAPLDDSGMPKDRFSAEMPDATLATLKIQPSEPRDSAVYFCASFSGSPYEQYFGPGTRLTVT.

The genes are TRBV30 and TRBJ1-3, with D perhaps TRBD1 (5 bases). Germline V lookup: CDR1 GTSNPN, CDR2 SVGIG (reference sequence). The CDR3 loop spans 17 amino acids. V was clipped by 1 base and J by 2 bases, with 18 bases between them. The CDR3 loop reads CAWSAWDHPWAGNTIYF. CDR3 nucleotide sequence: TGTGCCTGGAGTGCTTGGGACCACCCCTGGGCTGGAAACACCATATATTTT.

In its sample, this clone was seen once. The chain carries TRBV4-1 and TRBJ2-1; D is undetermined. Germline loops: CDR1 MGHRA, CDR2 YSYEKL. V was trimmed by 0 bases and J by 6 bases, leaving 15 bases between them. The CDR3 covers 16 residues. The CDR3 region is CASSQDMFGRPNEQFF. The CDR3 DNA reads as TGCGCCAGCAGCCAAGATATGTTCGGACGGCCCAATGAGCAGTTCTTC.

This chain connects TRBV30 to TRBJ2-6; the D gene is possibly TRBD1 (5 bases). Germline V gene lookup returns CDR1 GTSNPN and CDR2 SVGIG (reference sequence). This CDR3 spans 20 amino acids. V lost 0 bases and J 0 bases, leaving 21 bases between the germline ends. CDR3: CAWSVLTQGYDDSGANVLTF. Written as DNA, the CDR3 is TGTGCCTGGAGTGTCTTAACTCAGGGTTATGATGACTCTGGGGCCAACGTCCTGACTTTC.

V gene TRBV6-5 combines with J gene TRBJ2-2, with a weak D call TRBD2 (6 bases). V was cut by 5 bases and J by 9 bases, with 16 bases left in between. CDR3 size: 14 residues. From germline, CDR1 is MNHEY and CDR2 SVGAGI. CDR3 sequence (DNA): TGTGCCAGCAGTACGGGACTTGAGATCTGGGAGCTGTTTTTT. Protein product: CASSTGLEIWELFF.

The gene calls are TRBV10-3 and TRBJ2-3, with D possibly matching TRBD2 (5 bases). The germline V and J ends were trimmed by 6 bases and 4 bases, with 11 bases remaining between them. The CDR3 is 13 residues long. Germline V gives CDR1 ENHRY, CDR2 SYGVKD. CDR3 in amino acids: CAIREARSDTQYF. DNA of the CDR3: TGTGCCATCAGGGAGGCACGCTCAGATACGCAGTATTTT.

CDR3 coding DNA: TGTGCCAGCAGTTTTAGGGAGGGGCAGTTCTTC. Its protein is CASSFREGQFF. This chain links TRBV12-3 or TRBV12-4 with TRBJ2-1; 7 nucleotides agree with TRBD2. This CDR3 is 11 amino acids long. Losses at the gene ends were 3 bases for V and 12 bases for J; bases not matched to a gene: 2.

V and J are TRBV11-2 and TRBJ1-6; a weak D match, TRBD1 (6 bases). V was clipped by 8 bases and J by 7 bases, with 12 bases between them. The CDR3 is made up of 13 amino acids. CDR1 is SGHAT, CDR2 FQNNGV, per germline. CDR3 sequence reads: CASGDRGNSPLHF. The CDR3 nucleotides read TGTGCCAGCGGAGATAGGGGGAATTCACCCCTCCACTTT.

The chain has TRBV29-1 and TRBJ1-1; D unclear. Trimming left V 4 bases short and J 4 bases short, with 10 bases between. Germline CDR1 is SQVTM and CDR2 is ANQGSEA. CDR3 length: 12 residues. The CDR3 here is CSVGRVSTEAFF. CDR3 DNA sequence: TGCAGCGTTGGAAGGGTTTCCACTGAAGCTTTCTTT.